This record concerns one TCR beta chain sequence. The CDR3 has 16 residues. V was pared by 3 bases and J by 7 bases, with 11 bases of the junction left unmatched. CDR1 is SGHRS, CDR2 YFSETQ, per germline. These data belong to a study of blood T cell repertoires in COVID-19. Assay: immunoSEQ multiplex PCR; the TCRdb copy retains only in-frame clones and omits some. This sample has 150,000 to 200,000 clones; around 85% occur once, and the top ten carry roughly 11%. The clonotype was recovered from a woman aged 55-70 years with COVID-19, enrolled during active disease. The sequenced sample consisted of peripheral blood. The J gene is TRBJ2-1, the V gene TRBV5-1; 9 bases match TRBD2. The CDR3 spells CASSSQPGLALNEQFF. The CDR3 nucleotides are TGCGCCAGCAGCTCCCAGCCGGGACTAGCCCTTAATGAGCAGTTCTTC. Filled out from reference TRBV5-1 and TRBJ2-1, the complete variable domain reads KAGVTQTPRYLIKTRGQQVTLSCSPISGHRSVSWYQQTPGQGLQFLFEYFSETQRNKGNFPGRFSGRQFSNSRSEMNVSTLELGDSALYLCASSSQPGLALNEQFFGPGTRLTVL.